Sequencing of this T cell receptor beta chain was carried out in a study of CD8+ T cells in alopecia areata. Regarding the study as a whole: Across lesional scalp, and particularly alopecia totalis/universalis, clonality surpassed that of normal scalp.

As for treatment: oral pan-JAK inhibitor, 5-10 mg twice daily. Investigators isolated RNA and reverse transcribed it into cDNA to act as the sequencing template. Here immunoSEQ multiplex PCR was the method, and the copy in TCRdb shows in-frame clones only, minus some. This table has about 90,000 clones, 40% to 50% appearing once. Germline lookup yields CDR1 SQVTM and CDR2 ANQGSEA. The CDR3 is made up of 16 amino acids. V was pared by 6 bases and J by 5 bases, with 23 bases between. Notes on this clone: Its antigen is unidentified.

Specimen: CD8+ T cells sorted from blood, collected at week 24, from a patient treated with tofacitinib. The TCR sequence derives from a human donor with alopecia areata. The rearrangement uses TRBV29-1 and TRBJ2-1, with a weak D call TRBD2 (7 bases). The CDR3 spells CSVLGRGNGGHNEQFF. The DNA for the CDR3 is TGCAGCGTATTGGGGCGCGGGAACGGGGGGCACAATGAGCAGTTCTTC.